This T cell receptor beta chain was captured by sequencing in a study of CD8+ T cells in alopecia areata (dated by TCRdb to between 2017 and 2018). Describing the broader study: Treated patients were enrolled in an open-label pilot trial of oral tofacitinib, 5 to 10 mg twice daily, for moderate-to-severe alopecia areata. Biopsies were taken from tofacitinib-treated patients at baseline and again at 4 and 24 weeks into treatment, and several of those patients also had a later scalp biopsy. RNA was obtained with the PAXgene miRNA kit for fixed scalp, the miRNeasy kit for PBMCs, and the RNeasy kit for mouse skin. Scalp clonality was compared among normal scalp (n=4), patchy alopecia areata scalp (n=8), and alopecia totalis/universalis scalp (n=8). The study used high-throughput TCRbeta sequencing to examine T cell clonal expansion in alopecia areata, in both the C3H/HeJ mouse model and human patients. Patients received tofacitinib for 6 to 18 months and were then followed off drug for 6 months to check for delayed response and recurrence. In humans, TCRbeta sequencing was performed on scalp tissue and on sorted CD4+ and CD8+ peripheral blood T cells from healthy controls and from patients with patchy or totalis/universalis alopecia areata. immunoSEQ multiplex PCR using 35 Vbeta forward primers and 13 Jbeta reverse primers was used to amplify TCRbeta CDR3 regions.

From cysteine to phenylalanine, the CDR3 is 13 amino acids long. Here the CDR3 DNA is all that survives: 39 bases in frame from base 1. Trimming removed 0 bases from V and 6 bases from J, leaving 6 bases between the germline ends. The germline V gene sets CDR1 to SGHRS and CDR2 to YFSETQ. Library preparation used the immunoSEQ multiplex PCR assay. For TCR sequencing, RNA was extracted from every sample and reverse transcribed into cDNA to serve as template. SuperScript III was used for first-strand cDNA synthesis, primed with a 2:1 mix of oligo-dT and random hexamers. Amplification bias was assessed with a synthetic immune receptor repertoire, and residual bias was removed computationally. As for the original processing: After raw reads were preprocessed to remove errors, the CDR3 was defined following IMGT conventions as running from the conserved cysteine to phenylalanine. To get clonality, Shannon entropy was normalized by log2 of the number of productive unique TCRs and the result was subtracted from 1. Whether scalp clones were CD4 or CD8 was inferred by matching scalp TCRbeta sequences against CD4 and CD8 repertoires sorted from blood. The clones in this table, taken by TCRdb from immuneACCESS, are in-frame only. Not every clone is retained; where verified, under half of the shortfall comes from an unresolved V gene, and the cause of the rest is unknown. For V, J and clone size, that table is used; D and trimming come from the DNA. The sample profile shows around 140,000 clones; 40% to 55% of them were found once. The ten largest clones add up to around 1% of the sample.

The full study reports these points: Compared with mice, TCR sequences shared between patients were less clear, possibly partly because of HLA diversity across the patient population. Compared with normal scalp, lesional scalp had higher clonality and more expanded CD8+ clones, particularly in alopecia totalis/universalis, a pattern that suggests antigenic drive. Scalp TCR repertoire analysis is complicated because resident alphabeta T cells in normal human skin are also sequenced, whereas mouse skin is dominated by gammadelta T cells.

Notes on this clone: The antigen it binds to is not known. Within one base of it there is no much larger clone, and no base qualities were kept.

The time point tag for this specimen amounts to: baseline before oral tofacitinib. From alopecia areata patients, peripheral blood was collected along with lesional scalp punch biopsies. After PBMCs were isolated by density centrifugation and stained for CD3, CD4 and CD8, a FACSAria was used to sort CD4+ and CD8+ T cells. The origin of this receptor is a human donor with alopecia areata. The material was CD4+ T cells sorted from blood, obtained at week 0. The chain uses TRBV5-1 and TRBJ2-2; there is no confident call for the D gene. The CDR3 reads CASSLGASGELFF. Here is the DNA: TGCGCCAGCAGCTTGGGAGCTTCCGGGGAGCTGTTTTTT.